The sequence of this T cell receptor (beta chain) was determined in a study of blood T cells in healthy people across ages. Study observations and caveats: More naive CD4+ cells and higher diversity marked long-lived donors relative to aged donors.

Then a second PCR, running about 6 to 11 cycles, was carried out with a sample-barcoded 5' primer and a J-beta primer mix. Each TCR beta cDNA got a 12-nucleotide random molecular identifier. Every sample produced at least 2.5 million CDR3-containing paired-end reads. TCRdb itself ran the 5' RACE reads through MiXCR, one entry per CDR3 protein. The sample shows about 680,000 distinct CDR3 sequences, 45% to 50% of them seen only once. This clonotype appeared a few times. Antigen unknown. Specimen: blood. The receptor's source is a woman aged 55-69 years in good health.

CDR3 region: CSASLRGSLGYTF. CDR3 bases: TGCAGTGCTAGTCTCAGGGGGTCATTGGGCTACACCTTC. The chain couples TRBV20-1 to TRBJ1-2, with TRBD1 matching over 7 bases. The germline CDR1 and CDR2 sequences are DFQATT and SNEGSKA (reference sequence). This CDR3 has 13 amino acids. Unmatched junction bases numbered 9, after V lost 3 bases and J lost 8 bases.